Included here is one T cell receptor (beta chain) sequence, with context. The data stem from a study of identical twins. TCRdb reprocessed the 5' RACE reads via MiXCR and lists one record per CDR3 protein. Of 550,000 to 700,000 distinct CDR3 sequences in the sample, 7.5% to 10% were seen once. These records were also assigned to another study, of yellow fever vaccine responses in identical twins.

This sequence was found in a woman between 18 and 29 years old in good health. Specimen: PBMCs.

CDR3 sequence (DNA): TGTGCCAGCACAAGACGGACAGATTCCTACGAGCAGTACTTC. Protein product: CASTRRTDSYEQYF. The chain links TRBV6-1 to TRBJ2-7, with D perhaps matching TRBD1 (6 bases). CDR1 MNHNS and CDR2 SASEGT come from the germline V gene. The CDR3 is made up of 14 amino acids. V was clipped by 7 bases and J by 1 base, with 14 bases between them.